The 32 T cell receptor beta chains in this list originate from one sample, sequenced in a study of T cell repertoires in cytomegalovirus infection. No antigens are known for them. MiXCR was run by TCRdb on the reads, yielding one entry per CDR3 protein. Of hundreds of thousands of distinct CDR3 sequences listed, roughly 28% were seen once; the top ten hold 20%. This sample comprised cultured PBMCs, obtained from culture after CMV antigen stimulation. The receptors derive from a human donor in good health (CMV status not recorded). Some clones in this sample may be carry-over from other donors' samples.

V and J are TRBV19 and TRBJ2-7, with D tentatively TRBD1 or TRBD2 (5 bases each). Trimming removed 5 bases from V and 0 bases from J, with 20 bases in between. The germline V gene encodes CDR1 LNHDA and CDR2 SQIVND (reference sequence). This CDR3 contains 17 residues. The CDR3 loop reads CASSALPGRQSSYEQYF. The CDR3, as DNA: TGTGCCAGTAGTGCCCTCCCGGGACGTCAGAGCTCCTACGAGCAGTACTTC.

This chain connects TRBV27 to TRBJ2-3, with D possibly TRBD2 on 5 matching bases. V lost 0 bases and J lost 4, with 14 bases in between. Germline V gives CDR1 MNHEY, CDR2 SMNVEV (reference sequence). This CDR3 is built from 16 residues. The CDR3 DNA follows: TGTGCCAGCAGTTTATCCCAGACCCTGAGGGCAGATACGCAGTATTTT. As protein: CASSLSQTLRADTQYF.

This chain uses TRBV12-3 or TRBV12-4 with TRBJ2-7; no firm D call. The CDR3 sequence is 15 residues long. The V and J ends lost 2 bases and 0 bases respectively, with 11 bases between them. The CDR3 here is CASSLIAWSSYEQYF. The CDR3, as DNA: TGTGCCAGCAGTTTAATAGCTTGGAGCTCCTACGAGCAGTACTTC.

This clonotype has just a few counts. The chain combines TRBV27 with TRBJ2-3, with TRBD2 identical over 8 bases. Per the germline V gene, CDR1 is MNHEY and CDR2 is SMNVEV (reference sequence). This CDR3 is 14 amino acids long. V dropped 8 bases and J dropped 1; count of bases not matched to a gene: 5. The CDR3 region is CASRTSLGTDTQYF. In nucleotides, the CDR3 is TGTGCCAGCCGGACTAGCTTGGGCACAGATACGCAGTATTTT.

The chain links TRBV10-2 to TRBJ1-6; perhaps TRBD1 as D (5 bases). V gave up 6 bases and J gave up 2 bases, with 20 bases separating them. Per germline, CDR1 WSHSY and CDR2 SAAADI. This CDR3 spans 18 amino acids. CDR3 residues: CASSAGTTSRTYNSPLHF. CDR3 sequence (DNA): TGCGCCAGCAGCGCCGGGACTACGTCTCGGACCTATAATTCACCCCTCCACTTT.

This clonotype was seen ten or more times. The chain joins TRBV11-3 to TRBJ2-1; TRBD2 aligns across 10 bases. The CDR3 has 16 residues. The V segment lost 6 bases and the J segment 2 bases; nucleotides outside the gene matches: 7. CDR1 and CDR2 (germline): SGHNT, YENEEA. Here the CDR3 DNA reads TGTGCCAGCAGTCCTTCCGGGACTAGCGCCTACAATGAGCAGTTCTTC. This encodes CASSPSGTSAYNEQFF.

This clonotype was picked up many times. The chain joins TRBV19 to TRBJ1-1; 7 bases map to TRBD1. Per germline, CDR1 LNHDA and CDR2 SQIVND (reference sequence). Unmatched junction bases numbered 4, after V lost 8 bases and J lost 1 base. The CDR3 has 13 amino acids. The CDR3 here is CASLGQTNTEAFF. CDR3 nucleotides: TGTGCCAGTCTGGGACAGACGAACACTGAAGCTTTCTTT.

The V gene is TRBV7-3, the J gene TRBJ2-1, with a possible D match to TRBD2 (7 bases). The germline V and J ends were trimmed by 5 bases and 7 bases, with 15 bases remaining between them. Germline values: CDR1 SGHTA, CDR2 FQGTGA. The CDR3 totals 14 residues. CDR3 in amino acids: CASSGGAGRNEQFF. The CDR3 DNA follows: TGTGCCAGCAGCGGGGGGGCAGGCCGGAATGAGCAGTTCTTC.

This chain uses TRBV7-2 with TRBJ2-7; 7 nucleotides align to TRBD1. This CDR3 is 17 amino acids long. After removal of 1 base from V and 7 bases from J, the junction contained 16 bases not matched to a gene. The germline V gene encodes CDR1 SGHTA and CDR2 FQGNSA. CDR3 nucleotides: TGTGCCAGCAGCTTAGGGCCCGGTGGGCCGACAGGGCGGGAGCAGTACTTC. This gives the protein CASSLGPGGPTGREQYF.

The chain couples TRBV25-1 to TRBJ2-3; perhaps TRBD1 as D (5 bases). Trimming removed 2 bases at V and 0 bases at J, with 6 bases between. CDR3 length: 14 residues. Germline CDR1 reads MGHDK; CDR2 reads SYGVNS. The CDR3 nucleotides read TGTGCCAGCAGTGAACCAGGGAGCACAGATACGCAGTATTTT. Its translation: CASSEPGSTDTQYF.

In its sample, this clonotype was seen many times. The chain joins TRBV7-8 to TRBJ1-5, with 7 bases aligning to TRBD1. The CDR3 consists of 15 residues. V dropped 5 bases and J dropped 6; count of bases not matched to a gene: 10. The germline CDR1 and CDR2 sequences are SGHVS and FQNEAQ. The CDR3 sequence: CASSLPTGAGQPQHF. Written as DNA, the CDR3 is TGTGCCAGCAGCCTCCCCACAGGGGCGGGTCAGCCCCAGCATTTT.

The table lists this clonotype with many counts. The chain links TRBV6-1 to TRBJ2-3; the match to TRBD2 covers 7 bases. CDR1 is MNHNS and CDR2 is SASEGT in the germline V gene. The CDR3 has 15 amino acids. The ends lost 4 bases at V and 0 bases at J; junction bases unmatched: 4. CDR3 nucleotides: TGTGCCAGCAGTGCCGGGGGACTAAGCACAGATACGCAGTATTTT. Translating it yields CASSAGGLSTDTQYF.

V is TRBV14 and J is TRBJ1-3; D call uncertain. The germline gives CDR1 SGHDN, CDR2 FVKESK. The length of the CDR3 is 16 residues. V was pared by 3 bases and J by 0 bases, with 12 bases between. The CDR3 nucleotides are TGTGCCAGCAGCCACGGCAGTGCGAGCTCTGGAAACACCATATATTTT. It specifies CASSHGSASSGNTIYF.

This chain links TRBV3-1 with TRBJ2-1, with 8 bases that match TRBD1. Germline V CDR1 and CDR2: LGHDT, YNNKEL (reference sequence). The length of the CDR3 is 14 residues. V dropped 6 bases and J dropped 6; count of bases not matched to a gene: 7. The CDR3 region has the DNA TGTGCCAGCAGGAGACAGGGGAATCTCAATGAGCAGTTCTTC. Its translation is CASRRQGNLNEQFF.

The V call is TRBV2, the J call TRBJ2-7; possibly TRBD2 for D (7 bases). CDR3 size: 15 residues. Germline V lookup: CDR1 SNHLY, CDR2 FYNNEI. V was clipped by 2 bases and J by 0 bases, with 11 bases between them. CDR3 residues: CASSERGGSSYEQYF. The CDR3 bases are TGTGCCAGCAGTGAAAGGGGGGGCAGCTCCTACGAGCAGTACTTC.

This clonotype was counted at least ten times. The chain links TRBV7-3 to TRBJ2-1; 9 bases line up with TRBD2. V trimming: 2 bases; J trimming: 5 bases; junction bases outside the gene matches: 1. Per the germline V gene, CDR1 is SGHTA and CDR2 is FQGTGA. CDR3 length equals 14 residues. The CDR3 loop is CASSLAGGHNEQFF. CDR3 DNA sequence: TGTGCCAGCAGCTTAGCGGGAGGGCACAATGAGCAGTTCTTC. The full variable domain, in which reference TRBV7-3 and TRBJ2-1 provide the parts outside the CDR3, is GAGVSQTPSNKVTEKGKYVELRCDPISGHTALYWYRQSLGQGPEFLIYFQGTGAADDSGLPNDRFFAVRPEGSVSTLKIQRTERGDSAVYLCASSLAGGHNEQFFGPGTRLTVL.

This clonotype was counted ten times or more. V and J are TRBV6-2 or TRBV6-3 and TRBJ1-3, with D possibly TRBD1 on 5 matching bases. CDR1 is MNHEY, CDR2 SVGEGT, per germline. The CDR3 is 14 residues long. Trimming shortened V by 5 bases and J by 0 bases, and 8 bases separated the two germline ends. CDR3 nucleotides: TGTGCCAGCAGTCGACAGTCCTCTGGAAACACCATATATTTT. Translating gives CASSRQSSGNTIYF.

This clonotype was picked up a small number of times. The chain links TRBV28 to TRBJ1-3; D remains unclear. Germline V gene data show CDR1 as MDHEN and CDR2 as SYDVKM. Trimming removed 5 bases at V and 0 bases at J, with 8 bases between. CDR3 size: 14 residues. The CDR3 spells CASSTTASGNTIYF. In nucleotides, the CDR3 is TGTGCCAGCAGTACTACCGCCTCTGGAAACACCATATATTTT.

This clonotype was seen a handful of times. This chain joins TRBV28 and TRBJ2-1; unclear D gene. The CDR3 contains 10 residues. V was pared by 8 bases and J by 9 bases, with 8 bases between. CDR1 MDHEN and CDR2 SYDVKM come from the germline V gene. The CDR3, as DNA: TGTGCCAGCGGGGAAGGTGAGCAGTTCTTC. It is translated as CASGEGEQFF.

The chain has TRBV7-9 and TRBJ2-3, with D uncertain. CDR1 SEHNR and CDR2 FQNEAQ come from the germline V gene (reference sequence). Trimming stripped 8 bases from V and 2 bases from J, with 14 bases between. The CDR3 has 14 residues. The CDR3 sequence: CASQLDIPTDTQYF. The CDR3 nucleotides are TGTGCCAGCCAATTAGACATCCCCACAGATACGCAGTATTTT.

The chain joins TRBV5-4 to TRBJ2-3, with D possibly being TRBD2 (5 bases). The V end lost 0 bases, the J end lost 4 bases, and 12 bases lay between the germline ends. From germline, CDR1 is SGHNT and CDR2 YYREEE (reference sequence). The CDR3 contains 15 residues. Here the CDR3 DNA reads TGTGCCAGCAGCTTGGGCGGGCCTTCTCCAGATACGCAGTATTTT. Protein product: CASSLGGPSPDTQYF.

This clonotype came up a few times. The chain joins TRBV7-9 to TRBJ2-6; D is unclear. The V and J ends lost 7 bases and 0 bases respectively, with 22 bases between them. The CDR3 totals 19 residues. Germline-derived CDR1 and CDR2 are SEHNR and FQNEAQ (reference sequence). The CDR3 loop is CASTMGFALSLSGANVLTF. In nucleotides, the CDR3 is TGTGCCAGCACAATGGGATTCGCACTCTCTCTCTCTGGGGCCAACGTCCTGACTTTC.

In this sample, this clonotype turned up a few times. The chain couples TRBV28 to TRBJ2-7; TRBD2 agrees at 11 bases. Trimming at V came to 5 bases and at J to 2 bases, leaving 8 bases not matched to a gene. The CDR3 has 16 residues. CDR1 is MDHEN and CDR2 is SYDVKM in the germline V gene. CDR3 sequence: CASSPRGLAETYEQYF. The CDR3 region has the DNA TGTGCCAGCAGTCCGCGGGGACTAGCGGAGACCTACGAGCAGTACTTC. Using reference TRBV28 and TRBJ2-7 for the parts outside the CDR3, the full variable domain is DVKVTQSSRYLVKRTGEKVFLECVQDMDHENMFWYRQDPGLGLRLIYFSYDVKMKEKGDIPEGYSVSREKKERFSLILESASTNQTSMYLCASSPRGLAETYEQYFGPGTRLTVT.

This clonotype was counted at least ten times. CDR3 sequence: CASSKTGQVTETQYF. CDR3 coding DNA: TGTGCCAGCAGCAAAACAGGGCAGGTGACGGAGACCCAGTACTTC. The rearrangement links TRBV7-9 to TRBJ2-5; a weak D match, TRBD1 (6 bases). The CDR3 spans 15 residues. The V end was cut by 5 bases, the J end by 5 bases, with 18 bases between. Germline V gives CDR1 SEHNR, CDR2 FQNEAQ (reference sequence).

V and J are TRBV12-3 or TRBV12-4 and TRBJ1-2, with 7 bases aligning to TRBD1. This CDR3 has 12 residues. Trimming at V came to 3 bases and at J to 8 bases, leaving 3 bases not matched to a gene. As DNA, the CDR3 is TGTGCCAGCAGTTTCACAGGGGACGGCTACACCTTC. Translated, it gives CASSFTGDGYTF.

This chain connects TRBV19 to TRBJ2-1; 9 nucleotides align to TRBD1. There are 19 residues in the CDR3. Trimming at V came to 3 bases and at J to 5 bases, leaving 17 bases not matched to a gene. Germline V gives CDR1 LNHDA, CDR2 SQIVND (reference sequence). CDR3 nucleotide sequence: TGTGCCAGTAGTATCGTGCGTGGTGGCCGGGACAGGGTACACAATGAGCAGTTCTTC. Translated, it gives CASSIVRGGRDRVHNEQFF.

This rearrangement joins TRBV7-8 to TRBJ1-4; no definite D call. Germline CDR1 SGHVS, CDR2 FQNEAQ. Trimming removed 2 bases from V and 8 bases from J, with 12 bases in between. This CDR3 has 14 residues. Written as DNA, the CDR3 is TGTGCCAGCAGCTTAATTGAGGGTACGGAAAAACTGTTTTTT. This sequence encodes CASSLIEGTEKLFF.

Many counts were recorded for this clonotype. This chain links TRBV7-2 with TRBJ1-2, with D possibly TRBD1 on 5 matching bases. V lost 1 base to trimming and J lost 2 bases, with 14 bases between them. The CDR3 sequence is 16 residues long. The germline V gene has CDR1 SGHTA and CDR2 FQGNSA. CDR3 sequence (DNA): TGTGCCAGCAGCTTAGTTCCCGGGACCGACAACTATGGCTACACCTTC. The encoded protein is CASSLVPGTDNYGYTF.

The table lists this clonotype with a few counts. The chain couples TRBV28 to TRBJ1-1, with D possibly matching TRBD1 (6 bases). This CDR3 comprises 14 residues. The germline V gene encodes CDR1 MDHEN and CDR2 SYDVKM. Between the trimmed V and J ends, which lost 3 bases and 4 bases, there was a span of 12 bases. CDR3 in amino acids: CASSFVDRPTEAFF. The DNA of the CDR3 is TGTGCCAGCAGTTTCGTAGACAGGCCCACTGAAGCTTTCTTT.

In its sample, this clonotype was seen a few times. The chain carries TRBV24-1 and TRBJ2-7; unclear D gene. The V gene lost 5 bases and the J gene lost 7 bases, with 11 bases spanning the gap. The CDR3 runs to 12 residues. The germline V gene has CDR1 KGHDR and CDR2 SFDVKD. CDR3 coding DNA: TGTGCCACCAGTGGGACGGTTGAGGAGCAGTACTTC. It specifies CATSGTVEEQYF.

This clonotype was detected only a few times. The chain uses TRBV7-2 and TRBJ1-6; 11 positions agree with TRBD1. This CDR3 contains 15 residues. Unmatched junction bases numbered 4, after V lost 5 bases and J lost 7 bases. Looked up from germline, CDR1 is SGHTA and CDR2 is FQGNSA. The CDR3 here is CASSQGTGGNSPLHF. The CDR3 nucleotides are TGTGCCAGCAGCCAAGGGACAGGGGGGAATTCACCCCTCCACTTT. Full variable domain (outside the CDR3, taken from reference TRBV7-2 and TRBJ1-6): GAGVSQSPSNKVTEKGKDVELRCDPISGHTALYWYRQSLGQGLEFLIYFQGNSAPDKSGLPSDRFSAERTGGSVSTLTIQRTQQEDSAVYLCASSQGTGGNSPLHFGNGTRLTVT.

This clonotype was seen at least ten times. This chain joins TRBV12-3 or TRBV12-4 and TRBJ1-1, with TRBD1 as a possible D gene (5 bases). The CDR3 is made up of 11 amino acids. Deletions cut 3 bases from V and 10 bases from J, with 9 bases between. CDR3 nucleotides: TGTGCCAGCAGTTTGACCAGGGCAGCTTTCTTT. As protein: CASSLTRAAFF.